This T cell receptor beta chain was observed in a study of early T cells in non-severe SARS-CoV-2 infection. Study-level background: Bulk RNA taken from unsorted whole blood was sequenced, leaving chains unpaired.

This clonotype appeared many times. The antigen is not known. The study, taken as a whole, reports: CD4 and private specificities were missed by VDJdb matching, which favored anti-spike CD8 responses.

Trimming pared 4 bases from V and 0 bases from J, leaving 13 bases between. Looked up from germline, CDR1 is SGDLS and CDR2 is YYNGEE. There are 15 residues in the CDR3. Unique molecular identifiers were attached to individual cDNA molecules. MiXCR, run by TCRdb on the 5' RACE reads, gives a single entry per CDR3 protein. The profile shows around 25,000 distinct CDR3 sequences, 4.5% to 7% of them singletons. The origin of this receptor is an adult who was a healthcare worker with PCR-confirmed SARS-CoV-2 infection or an uninfected control (not recorded which). Sequenced: whole blood. This chain connects TRBV9 to TRBJ1-1; TRBD1 is a possible D gene (5 bases). The CDR3: CASSPRDRLNTEAFF. CDR3 DNA sequence: TGTGCCAGCAGCCCTCGGGACCGACTGAACACTGAAGCTTTCTTT.